The 10 T cell receptor beta chains below were found in one sample sequenced in a study of cytomegalovirus exposure and HLA in healthy donors. The PCR ran on 60 Vbeta and 13 Jbeta primers. Measured with immunoSEQ multiplex PCR; TCRdb has only the in-frame clones, and not every one. The repertoire holds about 170,000 clones, with around 80% as singletons. Specimen: PBMCs. The receptor set was obtained from a woman between 50 and 59 years old in good health and CMV-seropositive.

This chain connects TRBV7-3 to TRBJ2-2; no firm D call. The CDR3 consists of 14 residues. Germline V gene sequence: CDR1 SGHTA, CDR2 FQGTGA. The V and J ends lost 8 bases and 4 bases respectively, with 14 bases between them. The CDR3 nucleotides read TGTGCCAGCTCCCAGGTTTGGCCCACCGGGGAGCTGTTTTTT. Amino acids: CASSQVWPTGELFF. The variable domain in full, with the rest retrieved from reference TRBV7-3 and TRBJ2-2, is GAGVSQTPSNKVTEKGKYVELRCDPISGHTALYWYRQSLGQGPEFLIYFQGTGAADDSGLPNDRFFAVRPEGSVSTLKIQRTERGDSAVYLCASSQVWPTGELFFGEGSRLTVL.

This chain connects TRBV5-1 to TRBJ2-2, with D possibly TRBD2 on 5 matching bases. Germline CDR1 SGHRS, CDR2 YFSETQ. V gave up 7 bases and J gave up 11 bases, with 24 bases separating them. This CDR3 spans 15 amino acids. The CDR3 loop is CASGSQVGGPPELFF. The DNA of the CDR3 is TGCGCCAGCGGGTCCCAAGTAGGCGGGCCCCCCGAGCTGTTTTTT.

The V and J genes are TRBV7-2 and TRBJ2-2, with 8 bases matching TRBD2. The length of the CDR3 is 15 residues. Germline CDR1 and CDR2: SGHTA and FQGNSA. With V trimmed by 1 base and J by 4 bases, 2 bases remained unmatched. The CDR3 is CASSLVGGVTGELFF. In DNA form, the CDR3 reads TGTGCCAGCAGCTTAGTCGGGGGGGTCACCGGGGAGCTGTTTTTT. Full variable domain (remainder filled in from reference TRBV7-2 and TRBJ2-2): GAGVSQSPSNKVTEKGKDVELRCDPISGHTALYWYRQSLGQGLEFLIYFQGNSAPDKSGLPSDRFSAERTGGSVSTLTIQRTQQEDSAVYLCASSLVGGVTGELFFGEGSRLTVL.

This clone was found once. Other DNA sequences from this sample encode an identical CDR3 as well. The chain recombines TRBV6-5 with TRBJ1-2; D perhaps matches TRBD1 (6 bases). Germline assignment: CDR1 MNHEY and CDR2 SVGAGI. CDR3 length: 14 residues. V lost 2 bases and J 4 bases, leaving 11 bases between the germline ends. DNA for the CDR3: TGTGCCAGCAGTTACGGGCAGGGGACCTATGGCTACACCTTC. Residues: CASSYGQGTYGYTF.

The V call is TRBV9, the J call TRBJ2-7; no clear D gene. The CDR3 runs to 16 residues. Germline V CDR1 and CDR2: SGDLS, YYNGEE. Between the trimmed V and J ends, which lost 0 bases and 7 bases, there was a span of 20 bases. Here the CDR3 reads CASSVGTTQTPTEQYF. The CDR3 coding sequence is TGTGCCAGCAGCGTAGGAACGACACAGACACCTACGGAGCAGTACTTC.

V usage is TRBV18 and J usage is TRBJ1-4; TRBD1 matches 9 bases. V dropped 0 bases and J dropped 12; count of bases not matched to a gene: 11. This CDR3 region has 16 residues. CDR1 is KGHSH, CDR2 LQKENI, per germline. The CDR3 region is CASSPPNSPGQGELFF. DNA of the CDR3: TGTGCCAGCTCACCACCGAATTCCCCGGGACAGGGAGAACTGTTTTTT.

The genes are TRBV28 and TRBJ2-5; a weak D match, TRBD2 (5 bases). The CDR3 has 17 residues. Germline CDR1 reads MDHEN; CDR2 reads SYDVKM. Trimming left V 1 base short and J 5 bases short, with 20 bases between. CDR3 loop: CASSLSVALRRLETQYF. CDR3 nucleotides: TGTGCCAGCAGTTTATCGGTAGCGTTGCGGAGGTTGGAGACCCAGTACTTC.

V is TRBV30 and J is TRBJ2-6, with D perhaps matching TRBD1 (6 bases). The germline CDR1 and CDR2 sequences are GTSNPN and SVGIG (reference sequence). Trimming took 0 bases from V and 1 from J, leaving 16 bases between them. This CDR3 comprises 18 residues. CDR3 amino acids: CAWSVLRGAESGANVLTF. Here the CDR3 DNA reads TGTGCCTGGAGTGTACTCAGGGGTGCGGAGTCTGGGGCCAACGTCCTGACTTTC.

The chain joins TRBV9 to TRBJ1-5; D gene uncertain. V was shortened by 0 bases and J by 5 bases, with 9 bases between the two germline ends. The CDR3 contains 14 residues. Germline CDR1 reads SGDLS; CDR2 reads YYNGEE. The CDR3 here is CASSVGQADQPQHF. CDR3 sequence (DNA): TGTGCCAGCAGCGTAGGACAAGCGGATCAGCCCCAGCATTTT.

A single count supports this clone. Relative to the germline gene, one junction end is altered; a read error may explain this. This rearrangement joins TRBV7-7 to TRBJ2-1; TRBD2 might be the D (6 bases). The CDR3 loop spans 13 amino acids. Germline V gene data show CDR1 as SSHAT and CDR2 as FNYEAQ (reference sequence). The CDR3, as DNA: TGTGCTAGCAGTACGGGGGCCTACAATGAGCAGTTCTTC. Its translation is CASSTGAYNEQFF.